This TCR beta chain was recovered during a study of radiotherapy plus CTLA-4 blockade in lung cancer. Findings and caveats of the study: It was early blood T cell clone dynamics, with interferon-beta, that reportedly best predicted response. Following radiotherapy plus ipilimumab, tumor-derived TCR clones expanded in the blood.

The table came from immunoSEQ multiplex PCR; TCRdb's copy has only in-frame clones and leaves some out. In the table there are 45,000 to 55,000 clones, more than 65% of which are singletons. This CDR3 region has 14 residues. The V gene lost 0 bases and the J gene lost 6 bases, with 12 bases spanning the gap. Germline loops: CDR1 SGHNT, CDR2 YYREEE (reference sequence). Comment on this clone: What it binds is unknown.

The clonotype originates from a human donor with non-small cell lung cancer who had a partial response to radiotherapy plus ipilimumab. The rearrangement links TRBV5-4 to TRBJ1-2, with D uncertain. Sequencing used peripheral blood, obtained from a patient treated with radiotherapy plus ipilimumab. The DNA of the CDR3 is TGTGCCAGCAGCTTGGAGGCCCCAGCGGATGGCTACACCTTC. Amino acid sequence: CASSLEAPADGYTF.